Listed below are T cell receptor beta chains from one sample, sequenced in a study of blood T cell repertoires in COVID-19. The data were produced by immunoSEQ multiplex PCR, yet TCRdb's version contains in-frame clones alone and is incomplete. The sample includes around 100,000 clones, approximately 85% of them seen just once. Sample: peripheral blood. The source of these receptors is a man between 60 and 70 years old with acute or convalescent COVID-19. The conserved cysteine and the conserved F or W are not part of the CDR3 here. The D gene is left open where the match is weak.

d_call: TRBD2
j_call: TRBJ2-1
v_call: TRBV10-2
cdr3_aa: ASRGSGGGGSYNEQF

d_call: -
j_call: TRBJ1-1
v_call: TRBV28
cdr3_aa: ASSSEVVSGTEAF

d_call: -
j_call: TRBJ1-5
v_call: TRBV30
cdr3_aa: AWSEGSNQPQH

d_call: TRBD1
j_call: TRBJ2-2
v_call: TRBV30
cdr3_aa: AWGTGVNTGELF

d_call: TRBD1
j_call: TRBJ1-1
v_call: TRBV19
cdr3_aa: ASSSGQARTEAF

d_call: -
j_call: TRBJ2-1
v_call: TRBV6-6
cdr3_aa: ASSYWSGNEQF

d_call: TRBD2
j_call: TRBJ2-7
v_call: TRBV7-3
cdr3_aa: ASSRGLDDEQY

d_call: -
j_call: TRBJ1-1
v_call: TRBV9
cdr3_aa: ASSYGQNTEAF

d_call: -
j_call: TRBJ2-7
v_call: TRBV25-1
cdr3_aa: ASSERREQY

d_call: -
j_call: TRBJ2-7
v_call: TRBV30
cdr3_aa: AWSVSGGYEQY

d_call: -
j_call: TRBJ1-2
v_call: TRBV5-1
cdr3_aa: ASSPTAGNYGYT

d_call: TRBD1
j_call: TRBJ2-4
v_call: TRBV18
cdr3_aa: ASSPAGQGVNIQY

d_call: TRBD1
j_call: TRBJ1-3
v_call: TRBV10-3
cdr3_aa: ATRDSTTSGNTIY

d_call: TRBD2
j_call: TRBJ2-2
v_call: TRBV3-1/TRBV3-2
cdr3_aa: ASSLTPAGGVGELF

d_call: -
j_call: TRBJ2-7
v_call: TRBV19
cdr3_aa: ASSTQGQRYQY

d_call: TRBD1
j_call: TRBJ1-1
v_call: TRBV4-3
cdr3_aa: ASSHSADRANTEAF

d_call: TRBD1
j_call: TRBJ1-1
v_call: TRBV6-5
cdr3_aa: ASSLTGGMNTEAF

d_call: TRBD1
j_call: TRBJ1-1
v_call: TRBV28
cdr3_aa: ASSFRGRTGGFTEAF

d_call: -
j_call: TRBJ2-1
v_call: TRBV7-9
cdr3_aa: ASSLRPTGSYNEQF

d_call: -
j_call: TRBJ2-5
v_call: TRBV7-6
cdr3_aa: ASSLEVGPRETQY

d_call: -
j_call: TRBJ1-2
v_call: TRBV30
cdr3_aa: AWSQQVNYGYT

d_call: TRBD1
j_call: TRBJ2-2
v_call: TRBV27
cdr3_aa: ASKPGQANTGELF

d_call: -
j_call: TRBJ2-6
v_call: TRBV5-1
cdr3_aa: ASSLGFLSGANVLT

d_call: -
j_call: TRBJ2-2
v_call: TRBV2
cdr3_aa: ASSESLAGELF

d_call: TRBD1
j_call: TRBJ1-2
v_call: TRBV28
cdr3_aa: ASSSRDRGGYT

d_call: -
j_call: TRBJ1-4
v_call: TRBV7-8
cdr3_aa: ASSLEGQLF

d_call: TRBD1
j_call: TRBJ1-1
v_call: TRBV12-3/TRBV12-4
cdr3_aa: ASSFQGEAF

d_call: TRBD1
j_call: TRBJ2-5
v_call: TRBV7-9
cdr3_aa: ASSLGGAPETQY

d_call: TRBD1
j_call: TRBJ1-4
v_call: TRBV5-1
cdr3_aa: ASSRGTGGESGWEKLF

d_call: TRBD2
j_call: TRBJ2-1
v_call: TRBV18
cdr3_aa: ASSPDRTSANEQF

d_call: -
j_call: TRBJ1-1
v_call: TRBV7-6
cdr3_aa: ASSLGGGWDTEAF

d_call: -
j_call: TRBJ1-1
v_call: TRBV29-1
cdr3_aa: SVHSMWHPNTEAF

d_call: -
j_call: TRBJ2-2
v_call: TRBV6-1
cdr3_aa: ASSEYQKNTGELF

d_call: TRBD2
j_call: TRBJ2-5
v_call: TRBV5-4
cdr3_aa: ASSSGTSGRWLETQY

d_call: TRBD1
j_call: TRBJ1-4
v_call: TRBV28
cdr3_aa: ASSGQGQEKLF

d_call: -
j_call: TRBJ1-4
v_call: TRBV7-9
cdr3_aa: ASSFEQTNEKLF

d_call: -
j_call: TRBJ1-3
v_call: TRBV11-3
cdr3_aa: ASTGFAGSGNTIY

d_call: TRBD1
j_call: TRBJ1-2
v_call: TRBV28
cdr3_aa: ASSTGALNYGYT

d_call: -
j_call: TRBJ1-1
v_call: TRBV14
cdr3_aa: ASSQDRHTEAF

d_call: TRBD1
j_call: TRBJ1-1
v_call: TRBV9
cdr3_aa: ASSVAGQVNTEAF

d_call: TRBD1
j_call: TRBJ2-7
v_call: TRBV18
cdr3_aa: ASSQLYGQGYEQY

d_call: -
j_call: TRBJ1-2
v_call: TRBV11-3
cdr3_aa: ASSSVTGSPGGYT

d_call: TRBD2
j_call: TRBJ2-3
v_call: TRBV5-1
cdr3_aa: ASSIGLAGRTDTQY

d_call: -
j_call: TRBJ2-7
v_call: TRBV28
cdr3_aa: ASSTPRGSYEQY

d_call: TRBD2
j_call: TRBJ2-1
v_call: TRBV3-1/TRBV3-2
cdr3_aa: ASTLGLAGGHEQF

d_call: -
j_call: TRBJ1-6
v_call: TRBV28
cdr3_aa: ASTEGGGRNNSPLH

d_call: -
j_call: TRBJ1-5
v_call: TRBV25-1
cdr3_aa: ASSESGGRGQPQH

d_call: -
j_call: TRBJ2-2
v_call: TRBV18
cdr3_aa: ASSPRGQNTGELF

d_call: TRBD1
j_call: TRBJ1-1
v_call: TRBV18
cdr3_aa: ASSQTGARDTEAF

d_call: TRBD2
j_call: TRBJ2-1
v_call: TRBV4-1
cdr3_aa: ASSQGAGLAGGIEQF

d_call: -
j_call: TRBJ2-2
v_call: TRBV11-2
cdr3_aa: ASSFALTANTGELF

d_call: TRBD1
j_call: TRBJ2-5
v_call: TRBV7-2
cdr3_aa: ASSSGQGSQETQY

d_call: TRBD1
j_call: TRBJ1-3
v_call: TRBV4-1
cdr3_aa: ASSQETGAGNTIY

d_call: -
j_call: TRBJ2-5
v_call: TRBV5-4
cdr3_aa: ASGARGRETQY

d_call: -
j_call: TRBJ1-1
v_call: TRBV29-1
cdr3_aa: SVEESMNTEAF

d_call: -
j_call: TRBJ1-5
v_call: TRBV29-1
cdr3_aa: SVEEGGGQPQH

d_call: -
j_call: TRBJ1-1
v_call: TRBV18
cdr3_aa: ASSPPTGVTAEAF

d_call: TRBD1
j_call: TRBJ1-1
v_call: TRBV29-1
cdr3_aa: SVVSPGQGYTEAF

d_call: -
j_call: TRBJ1-1
v_call: TRBV5-4
cdr3_aa: ASSLDRTPLAEAF

d_call: -
j_call: TRBJ2-5
v_call: TRBV23-1
cdr3_aa: ASSQSKHQETQY